Here is one T cell receptor (beta chain) with its context. The data belong to a study of shared clonotypes between healthy human individuals. Germline CDR1 is SGHTA and CDR2 is FQGNSA. Trimming took off 4 bases at V and 2 bases at J, with 12 bases between the two ends. The CDR3 sequence is 15 residues long. Only in-frame clones appear in the TCRdb table, and some are missing; sequencing was by immunoSEQ multiplex PCR. This repertoire shows about 2.4 million clones, around 94% found once; its top ten account for over 0.12%. This clonotype was obtained from a man aged 18 to 30 in good health. The sequenced sample consisted of naive CD4+ T cells sorted from blood. Sample subset: CD45RA+ positively selected. The V call is TRBV7-2, the J call TRBJ2-1, with D possibly being TRBD2 (6 bases). The CDR3 protein is CASSSKRETYNEQFF. The CDR3 DNA sequence: TGTGCCAGCAGCTCCAAACGGGAGACCTACAATGAGCAGTTCTTC.